This T cell receptor beta chain was profiled in a study of blood T cell repertoires in COVID-19. Study summary: Samples representing acute and convalescent COVID-19 were sourced from the United States, Italy and Spain. PBMCs, B-cell-depleted T cells, or T cells were the source of the cDNA or gDNA that made up the material.

In germline, CDR1 is SGDLS, CDR2 YYNGEE. This CDR3 has 14 amino acids. The V segment lost 0 bases and the J segment 13 bases; nucleotides outside the gene matches: 5. Per the original methods: Reference gene primer amplification gave nucleated cell count estimates. The data were produced by immunoSEQ multiplex PCR, yet TCRdb's version contains in-frame clones alone and is incomplete. D and trimming were read from the DNA, whereas the V and J calls and clone size are those reported in that table. The sample carries fewer than 300,000 clones, roughly 85% recorded once. The sequence came from a man aged 50-59 years with active or convalescent COVID-19. The genes are TRBV9 and TRBJ1-6; 9 nucleotides match TRBD1. Input material: peripheral blood. The CDR3 loop reads CASSVGTGEGPLHF. CDR3 nucleotide sequence: TGTGCCAGCAGCGTAGGGACAGGGGAAGGTCCCCTCCACTTT.